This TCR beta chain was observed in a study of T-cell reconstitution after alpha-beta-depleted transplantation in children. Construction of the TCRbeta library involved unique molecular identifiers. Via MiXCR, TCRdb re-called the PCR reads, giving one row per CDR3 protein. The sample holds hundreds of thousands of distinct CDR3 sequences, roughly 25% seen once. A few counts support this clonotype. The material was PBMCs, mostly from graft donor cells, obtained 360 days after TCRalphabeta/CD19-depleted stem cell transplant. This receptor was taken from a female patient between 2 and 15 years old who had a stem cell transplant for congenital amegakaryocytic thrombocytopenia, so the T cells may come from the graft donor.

The CDR3 reads CASSFDQSTDTQYF. Written as DNA, the CDR3 is TGTGCCAGCAGTTTCGACCAGAGCACAGATACGCAGTATTTT. The V and J genes are TRBV12-3 or TRBV12-4 and TRBJ2-3; D unresolved. The germline V and J ends were trimmed by 3 bases and 0 bases, with 7 bases remaining between them. There are 14 residues in the CDR3.